Below, 29 T cell receptor beta chains from the same sample are listed, as sequenced in a study of neurological immune-mediated disorders. MiXCR, run by TCRdb on the 5' RACE reads, gives a single entry per CDR3 protein. Altogether over 35,000 distinct CDR3 sequences are present, roughly 2.5% being singletons, with the ten largest covering less than 3%. Specimen: PBMCs. All receptors come from a man in his fifties or sixties with multiple sclerosis.

This clonotype was detected many times. The V call is TRBV12-3 or TRBV12-4, the J call TRBJ2-1, with D uncertain. With 8 bases removed from V and 8 bases from J, the gap between germline ends came to 13 bases. This CDR3 is 12 amino acids long. CDR3 in DNA: TGTGCCAGCGGGAACGGGTTACATGAGCAGTTCTTC. The encoded protein is CASGNGLHEQFF.

This clonotype was seen a few times. This could be a read error, since a much larger clone is one nucleotide away. Since no conserved phenylalanine or tryptophan closes the CDR3, a read error is the likely cause. V usage is TRBV5-1 and J usage is TRBJ1-6, with TRBD1 as a possible D gene (6 bases). Germline lookup yields CDR1 SGHRS and CDR2 YFSETQ. The CDR3 spans 13 residues. Deletions cut 0 bases from V and 13 bases from J, with 11 bases between. The CDR3 loop reads CASSLEQGRPLHC. In nucleotides, the CDR3 is TGCGCCAGCAGCTTGGAGCAGGGGCGCCCCCTCCACTGT.

This clonotype has a count of ten or more. The CDR3, as DNA: TGCGCCAGCAGCGTCGCAGGGCGACCTGGATCGGATACGCAGTATTTT. Translating gives CASSVAGRPGSDTQYF. The chain has TRBV5-1 and TRBJ2-3, with D possibly being TRBD1 (5 bases). The CDR3 contains 16 residues. Deletions cut 4 bases from V and 6 bases from J, with 21 bases between. Germline loops: CDR1 SGHRS, CDR2 YFSETQ.

This clonotype was seen repeatedly, ten times or more. The V gene is TRBV9, the J gene TRBJ2-2, with D perhaps given as TRBD1 or TRBD2 (6 bases each). V was pared by 0 bases and J by 3 bases, with 12 bases between. Germline V lookup: CDR1 SGDLS, CDR2 YYNGEE. CDR3 length equals 16 residues. CDR3 nucleotides: TGTGCCAGCAGCGTAGGGGCCGGGGGCTACACCGGGGAGCTGTTTTTT. This sequence encodes CASSVGAGGYTGELFF.

This clonotype appeared many times. The CDR3 region is CASSQKEHTEAFF. CDR3 nucleotides: TGTGCCAGCAGCCAAAAGGAGCACACTGAAGCTTTCTTT. This chain joins TRBV4-2 and TRBJ1-1; D unresolved. V lost 2 bases to trimming and J lost 3 bases, with 7 bases between them. Germline V gives CDR1 LGHNA, CDR2 YNFKEQ. This CDR3 is built from 13 residues.

This clonotype was observed at least ten times. The chain employs TRBV6-2 or TRBV6-3 and TRBJ1-1; no firm D call. The CDR3 sequence is 11 residues long. Trimming took off 4 bases at V and 7 bases at J, with 7 bases between the two ends. Germline assignment: CDR1 MNHEY and CDR2 SVGEGT. CDR3: CASSLGGEAFF. CDR3 DNA: TGTGCCAGCAGTTTGGGAGGTGAAGCTTTCTTT.

This clonotype ranks as medium-sized. This chain connects TRBV7-9 to TRBJ1-1; the D gene is possibly TRBD1 (6 bases). CDR1 SEHNR and CDR2 FQNEAQ come from the germline V gene (reference sequence). This CDR3 contains 12 residues. Trimming stripped 2 bases from V and 11 bases from J, with 12 bases between. The CDR3 nucleotides read TGTGCCAGCAGCTTAATGGATCAGGGGGCTTTCTTT. Translated: CASSLMDQGAFF.

Ten or more counts support this clonotype. The chain recombines TRBV18 with TRBJ1-5, with 7 bases aligning to TRBD1. CDR1 and CDR2 from the germline V gene are KGHSH and LQKENI. This CDR3 region has 17 residues. The V and J ends lost 3 bases and 0 bases, in that order; junction bases with no gene match: 8. DNA of the CDR3: TGTGCCAGCTCACCTTCTCCAGGGGGTTATAGCAATCAGCCCCAGCATTTT. Residues: CASSPSPGGYSNQPQHF.

The table lists this clonotype with many counts. V gene TRBV5-6 combines with J gene TRBJ2-3, with 10 bases matching TRBD1. V gave up 2 bases and J gave up 3 bases; unmatched junction bases: 3. The CDR3 is made up of 15 amino acids. Germline assignment: CDR1 SGHDT and CDR2 YYEEEE. The DNA for the CDR3 is TGTGCCAGCAGCTTCGGGACAGGGGTGACAGATACGCAGTATTTT. Translated, it gives CASSFGTGVTDTQYF.

This clonotype was observed at least ten times. The V call is TRBV7-9, the J call TRBJ2-2; no firm D call. Germline CDR1 and CDR2: SEHNR and FQNEAQ (reference sequence). The CDR3 is 14 amino acids. Trimming removed 3 bases at V and 8 bases at J, with 13 bases between. The CDR3 region is CASSFEPARGELFF. As DNA, the CDR3 is TGTGCCAGCAGCTTTGAGCCAGCCAGGGGGGAGCTGTTTTTT.

This clonotype has ten or more counts. The rearrangement joins TRBV19 to TRBJ1-2, with 9 bases that match TRBD1. CDR3 size: 14 residues. V gave up 6 bases and J gave up 5 bases; unmatched junction bases: 7. CDR1 LNHDA and CDR2 SQIVND come from the germline V gene (reference sequence). In DNA form, the CDR3 reads TGTGCCAGTAGACCCCGAGGGACAGGGTATGGCTACACCTTC. Encoded protein: CASRPRGTGYGYTF.

This clonotype was counted many times. The J gene is TRBJ2-3, the V gene TRBV27; the D is unclear. Trimming removed 3 bases from V and 11 bases from J, with 9 bases in between. The germline CDR1 and CDR2 sequences are MNHEY and SMNVEV (reference sequence). The CDR3 sequence is 11 residues long. The CDR3 sequence: CASSFYGRQYF. In nucleotides, the CDR3 is TGTGCCAGCAGTTTCTACGGCAGGCAGTATTTT.

This clonotype was seen repeatedly, ten times or more. The V and J genes are TRBV29-1 and TRBJ1-1; TRBD1 is a possible D gene (5 bases). V lost 7 bases to trimming and J lost 1 base, with 13 bases between them. Germline V gene lookup returns CDR1 SQVTM and CDR2 ANQGSEA. This CDR3 is 13 amino acids long. The CDR3 is CSARDPGNTEAFF. Written as DNA, the CDR3 is TGCAGCGCCCGGGACCCAGGGAACACTGAAGCTTTCTTT.

Regarding this clonotype: This may arise from a read error, as a much more abundant clone is one base away. This sequence joins TRBV25-1 and TRBJ1-1; D gene uncertain. The CDR3 sequence is 13 residues long. Germline V gene data show CDR1 as MGHDK and CDR2 as SYGVNS. CDR3 in DNA: TGTGTCTCGAGGGAGGGCAAGAACACTGAAGCTTTCTTT. Its protein product is CVSREGKNTEAFF.

This clonotype was seen more than once but under ten times. The CDR3 is CASSPSTGFGELFF. CDR3 DNA sequence: TGTGCCAGCAGTCCCTCTACAGGGTTCGGGGAGCTGTTTTTT. The chain couples TRBV2 to TRBJ2-2, with D possibly TRBD1 on 6 matching bases. The ends were cut back, 5 bases at V and 7 bases at J, with 14 bases in the middle. Germline V CDR1 and CDR2: SNHLY, FYNNEI. CDR3 size: 14 residues.

This clonotype was seen ten or more times. V usage is TRBV4-2 and J usage is TRBJ1-1, with 7 bases aligning to TRBD1. CDR1 LGHNA and CDR2 YNFKEQ come from the germline V gene. This CDR3 contains 16 residues. The ends lost 4 bases at V and 2 bases at J; junction bases unmatched: 10. DNA of the CDR3: TGTGCCAGCAGCCGTGGATTACGGGACAGTAACACTGAAGCTTTCTTT. This codes for CASSRGLRDSNTEAFF.

This clonotype was detected ten times or more. The chain recombines TRBV5-1 with TRBJ1-2, with 10 bases that match TRBD1. Losses at the gene ends were 5 bases for V and 6 bases for J; bases not matched to a gene: 13. Per the germline V gene, CDR1 is SGHRS and CDR2 is YFSETQ. CDR3 size: 16 residues. CDR3 protein: CASSPSTGTGDHGYTF. In nucleotides, the CDR3 is TGCGCCAGCAGTCCTTCCACCGGGACAGGGGACCATGGCTACACCTTC. Based on the CDR3 plus reference TRBV5-1 and TRBJ1-2, the full variable domain is KAGVTQTPRYLIKTRGQQVTLSCSPISGHRSVSWYQQTPGQGLQFLFEYFSETQRNKGNFPGRFSGRQFSNSRSEMNVSTLELGDSALYLCASSPSTGTGDHGYTFGSGTRLTVV.

This clonotype was observed many times. This rearrangement joins TRBV28 to TRBJ2-1; 7 bases match TRBD2. There are 14 residues in the CDR3. The V segment lost 3 bases and the J segment 4 bases; nucleotides outside the gene matches: 3. Germline V CDR1 and CDR2: MDHEN, SYDVKM. The CDR3 DNA sequence: TGTGCCAGCAGTTTCGGACTAGAATACAATGAGCAGTTCTTC. Encoded protein: CASSFGLEYNEQFF.

This clonotype has at least ten counts. The CDR3 loop is CASSQGSPVGNEQFF. CDR3 bases: TGCGCCAGCAGCCAAGGATCCCCAGTGGGCAATGAGCAGTTCTTC. J is TRBJ2-1 and V is TRBV4-1, with unresolved D. The CDR3 runs 15 residues. The germline V gene encodes CDR1 MGHRA and CDR2 YSYEKL. The V gene lost 1 base and the J gene lost 6 bases, with 13 bases spanning the gap.

At least ten counts were recorded for this clonotype. The genes are TRBV5-1 and TRBJ1-2; TRBD1 agrees at 10 bases. CDR1 SGHRS and CDR2 YFSETQ come from the germline V gene. V shed 3 bases, J shed 5 bases, and the junction held 1 base outside the gene matches. This CDR3 is 13 amino acids long. CDR3 nucleotides: TGCGCCAGCAGCTGGGGACAGGGGTATGGCTACACCTTC. Amino acid sequence: CASSWGQGYGYTF.

This clonotype came up many times. The rearrangement joins TRBV28 to TRBJ2-5; 8 nucleotides match TRBD1. The CDR3 totals 15 residues. CDR1 MDHEN and CDR2 SYDVKM come from the germline V gene. With 6 bases clipped from V and 2 bases from J, the junction kept 8 bases outside the gene matches. CDR3 DNA: TGTGCCAGCAGCACCACCGGGACAGGACAAGAGACCCAGTACTTC. The encoded protein is CASSTTGTGQETQYF. Filled out from reference TRBV28 and TRBJ2-5, the complete variable domain reads DVKVTQSSRYLVKRTGEKVFLECVQDMDHENMFWYRQDPGLGLRLIYFSYDVKMKEKGDIPEGYSVSREKKERFSLILESASTNQTSMYLCASSTTGTGQETQYFGPGTRLLVL.

Many counts were recorded for this clonotype. V usage is TRBV7-2 and J usage is TRBJ2-3, with 8 bases identical to TRBD2. Per germline, CDR1 SGHTA and CDR2 FQGNSA. This CDR3 has 16 amino acids. Trimming removed 4 bases from V and 4 bases from J; junction bases left unmatched: 10. The CDR3 here is CASSYLSGGRADTQYF. The CDR3 DNA reads TGTGCCAGCAGCTATCTCAGCGGGGGCCGGGCAGATACGCAGTATTTT.

In this sample, this clonotype turned up many times. The chain recombines TRBV18 with TRBJ1-4, with 8 bases identical to TRBD1. After removal of 3 bases from V and 2 bases from J, the junction contained 5 bases not matched to a gene. The CDR3 totals 16 residues. Germline CDR1 KGHSH, CDR2 LQKENI. The DNA of the CDR3 is TGTGCCAGCTCACCCCACAGGGGGGCTACTAATGAAAAACTGTTTTTT. Protein sequence: CASSPHRGATNEKLFF.

This clonotype has at least ten counts. The chain has TRBV16 and TRBJ1-1, with 7 bases aligning to TRBD1. CDR1 and CDR2 (germline): KGHSY, FQNENV. This CDR3 spans 17 amino acids. After removal of 0 bases from V and 4 bases from J, the junction contained 11 bases not matched to a gene. The CDR3 loop reads CASSQSIRGGSSTEAFF. The CDR3 nucleotides are TGTGCCAGCAGCCAATCCATCAGGGGGGGATCGAGCACTGAAGCTTTCTTT.

In its sample, this clonotype was seen many times. The chain employs TRBV6-6 and TRBJ1-1; weak D call: TRBD1 (6 bases). Trimming stripped 0 bases from V and 5 bases from J, with 16 bases between. The CDR3 consists of 16 residues. The germline V gene encodes CDR1 MNHNY and CDR2 SVGAGI (reference sequence). This chain's CDR3 is CASSYSKGGAWTEAFF. The CDR3 DNA reads as TGTGCCAGCAGTTACTCGAAAGGGGGGGCTTGGACTGAAGCTTTCTTT.

The table lists this clonotype with many counts. The chain couples TRBV5-1 to TRBJ2-6; the D call may be TRBD1 or TRBD2 (5 bases each). This CDR3 has 19 amino acids. V was clipped by 0 bases and J by 0 bases, with 16 bases between them. Germline CDR1 SGHRS, CDR2 YFSETQ. The CDR3 sequence is CASSLGVRDVDSGANVLTF. The CDR3 DNA reads as TGCGCCAGCAGCTTGGGTGTACGGGACGTAGACTCTGGGGCCAACGTCCTGACTTTC.

This clonotype was seen ten or more times. The J gene is TRBJ1-3, the V gene TRBV9; no definite D call. This CDR3 spans 16 amino acids. CDR1 is SGDLS, CDR2 YYNGEE, per germline. V shed 0 bases and J shed 0 bases, with 10 bases lying between them. CDR3 residues: CASSVDGRASGNTIYF. The CDR3 region has the DNA TGTGCCAGCAGCGTAGATGGGCGGGCCTCTGGAAACACCATATATTTT.

The chain's CDR3 is CASSQAGLSEPQHF. The CDR3 bases are TGTGCCAGCAGCCAAGCAGGGTTAAGTGAGCCCCAGCATTTT. This chain connects TRBV4-2 to TRBJ1-5; tentative D call: TRBD1 (5 bases). The germline V and J ends were trimmed by 1 base and 8 bases, with 12 bases remaining between them. This CDR3 has 14 amino acids. Germline loops: CDR1 LGHNA, CDR2 YNFKEQ.

The table lists this clonotype with many counts. The chain has TRBV24-1 and TRBJ2-5; D is possibly TRBD2 (6 bases). V dropped 9 bases and J dropped 2 bases, with 18 bases sitting between them. The germline CDR1 and CDR2 sequences are KGHDR and SFDVKD. The CDR3 spans 15 residues. Here the CDR3 reads CATGVAGTLQETQYF. As DNA, the CDR3 is TGTGCCACCGGAGTGGCAGGGACTTTACAAGAGACCCAGTACTTC.